These T cell receptor beta chains were read from a single sample in a study of cytomegalovirus exposure and HLA in healthy donors. The table came from immunoSEQ multiplex PCR; TCRdb's copy has only in-frame clones and leaves some out. The sample records 65,000 to 75,000 clones, 85% to 95% being singletons. The sequenced sample consisted of PBMCs. These receptors were obtained from a woman younger than 35 in good health and CMV-seropositive. CDR3s include the opening cysteine and the closing phenylalanine or tryptophan. A D gene is named only where the DNA matches it firmly. Size is omitted from some rows. Given values are once, few, many or a class for expanded clones.

J gene,D gene,clone size,V gene,CDR3 DNA,CDR3 protein
TRBJ1-2,TRBD1,-,TRBV6-6,TGTGCCAGCAGTCCAAGGACAGGGACCTATGGCTACACCTTC,CASSPRTGTYGYTF
TRBJ1-2,-,-,TRBV28,TGTGCCAGCAGTCCCCCCGAAGGGGTCTATGGCTACACCTTC,CASSPPEGVYGYTF
TRBJ2-1,TRBD2,-,TRBV5-6,TGTGCCAGCAGCCTGGGACTAAATAATGAGCAGTTCTTC,CASSLGLNNEQFF
TRBJ2-3,TRBD2,-,TRBV7-9,TGTGCCAGCAGCTTATCGCTAGCGGGGGGCACAGATACGCAGTATTTT,CASSLSLAGGTDTQYF
TRBJ1-6,TRBD1,-,TRBV5-8,TGTGCCAGCAGCCACGGACAGGGGGCTAAGTCACCCCTCCACTTT,CASSHGQGAKSPLHF
TRBJ2-5,-,-,TRBV5-8,TGTGCCAGCAGCTTGGGGGCGACAGGACCGATCCAAGAGACCCAGTACTTC,CASSLGATGPIQETQYF
TRBJ1-2,-,once,TRBV12-2,TGTGCAAGTCGCTTCCTGGACAGTTTAGCTAACTATGGCTACACCTTC,CASRFLDSLANYGYTF
TRBJ2-7,TRBD1,-,TRBV2,TGTGCCAGCAGTGACCCAGTGACAGGGGAACACGAGCAGTACTTC,CASSDPVTGEHEQYF
TRBJ1-1,-,-,TRBV2,TGTGCCAGCAGGAGAAGGGTGGACAATGAAGCTTTCTTT,CASRRRVDNEAFF
TRBJ2-7,-,-,TRBV27,TGTGCCAGCAGTCCTAAGGGACATACCTACGAGCAGTACTTC,CASSPKGHTYEQYF
TRBJ2-5,TRBD1,once,TRBV18,TGTGCCAGCTCACCACAAACAGGGGGGCGAGAGACCCAGTACTTC,CASSPQTGGRETQYF
TRBJ2-1,-,-,TRBV7-9,TGTGCCAGCAGCTTTCCGACGGGAGAGGGGTACAATGAGCAGTTCTTC,CASSFPTGEGYNEQFF
TRBJ1-6,-,-,TRBV19,TGTGCCAGTAGTATAGGCCCCCCCCAGGGTTTTAGATCTAATTCACCCCTCCACTTT,CASSIGPPQGFRSNSPLHF
TRBJ1-2,TRBD1,-,TRBV4-3,TGCGCCAGCAGCCAAGAATGGAACTGGGAGACAGGGCCGAACTATGGCTACACCTTC,CASSQEWNWETGPNYGYTF
TRBJ2-1,-,-,TRBV25-1,TGTGCCAGCAGTGAGCGGCACTACAATGAGCAGTTCTTC,CASSERHYNEQFF
TRBJ2-1,-,-,TRBV4-3,TGCGCCAGCAGCCAAGACGGGGCGGGGAGCTCCTACAATGAGCAGTTCTTC,CASSQDGAGSSYNEQFF
TRBJ1-2,TRBD1,-,TRBV5-1,TGCGCCAGCAGCTTGGGGTTCTGGGACAGGGGGCCTTCAGGCTACACCTTC,CASSLGFWDRGPSGYTF
TRBJ2-1,TRBD2,-,TRBV4-3,TGCGCCAGCAGCCAGGAAACTAGCGGGAGGGGGCATGAGCAGTTCTTC,CASSQETSGRGHEQFF
TRBJ2-7,TRBD1,few,TRBV7-9,TGTGCCAGCAGCCTCCCGGACAGGCACTCCTACGAGCAGTACTTC,CASSLPDRHSYEQYF
TRBJ1-2,-,-,TRBV27,TGTGCCAGCAGTCCGAAGATGGGTCCCCAGCAGCGGGGCTACACCTTC,CASSPKMGPQQRGYTF
TRBJ1-2,-,-,TRBV7-2,TGTGCCAGCAGCCCCCTGGGCGGGGTTAACTATGGCTACACCTTC,CASSPLGGVNYGYTF
TRBJ2-7,-,-,TRBV28,TGTGCCAGCAGTCTAACAGGGTCGGCTGAGCAGTACTTC,CASSLTGSAEQYF
TRBJ1-2,TRBD1,-,TRBV19,TGTGCCAGTAGTCCGGACAGGGGGTTCTTCTATGGCTACACCTTC,CASSPDRGFFYGYTF
TRBJ2-6,-,-,TRBV6-5,TGTGCCACAGCTGGGGCCAACGTCCTGACTTTC,CATAGANVLTF
TRBJ1-6,-,once,TRBV5-1,TGCGCCAGCAGCTTGTCAGAGTGGGGGGATTCACCCCTCCACTTT,CASSLSEWGDSPLHF
TRBJ2-3,TRBD1,-,TRBV5-5,TGTGCCAGCAGCTTTCGGGTCAGGGGGCTGGATACGCAGTATTTT,CASSFRVRGLDTQYF
TRBJ2-1,TRBD2,-,TRBV5-1,TGCGCCAGCAGCTTGGTTCTAGCGGGGGGTTACAATGAGCAGTTCTTC,CASSLVLAGGYNEQFF
TRBJ2-1,TRBD2,-,TRBV19,TGTGCCAGTAGTACCCGGCGGTTAACTAGCGGGGAGAGCTCCTACAATGAGCAGTTCTTC,CASSTRRLTSGESSYNEQFF
TRBJ1-5,-,-,TRBV7-8,TGTGCCAGCAGCCTCTGGGAGGGGGTGGACAGCTATCAGCCCCAGCATTTT,CASSLWEGVDSYQPQHF
TRBJ1-4,TRBD1,-,TRBV6-5,TGTGCCAGCAGTGACAGGGGGCGCGGGGAAAAACTGTTTTTT,CASSDRGRGEKLFF
TRBJ2-7,TRBD1,-,TRBV19,TGTGCCAGTAGCTGGCCGGGACAGGGAATCTACGAGCAGTACTTC,CASSWPGQGIYEQYF
TRBJ2-1,TRBD2,-,TRBV7-9,TGTGCCAGCAGCTCCAGACTAGCCCATGAGCAGTTCTTC,CASSSRLAHEQFF
TRBJ1-2,TRBD1,-,TRBV18,TGTGCCAGCTCAGAGATACAGGGGGCTGGCTATGGCTACACCTTC,CASSEIQGAGYGYTF
TRBJ1-2,-,-,TRBV5-6,TGTGCCAGCAGCTTGGGTTCTTTGTCCAGTAACTATGGCTACACCTTC,CASSLGSLSSNYGYTF
TRBJ2-7,-,-,TRBV28,TGTGCCAGCAGTTTACCCGTACAGGGCCCGCAGACCTACGAGCAGTACTTC,CASSLPVQGPQTYEQYF
TRBJ2-7,TRBD2,-,TRBV15,TGTGCCACCAGCAGAGCTGCTAGCGGAATCTACGAGCAGTACTTC,CATSRAASGIYEQYF
TRBJ2-1,-,-,TRBV28,TGTGCCAGCAGTGAGAGGGCAGGGGTCGCAAAGCAGTTCTTC,CASSERAGVAKQFF
TRBJ1-1,TRBD1,-,TRBV18,TGTGCCAGCTCACCATCTTCACAGGGGAAAACTGAAGCTTTCTTT,CASSPSSQGKTEAFF
TRBJ2-7,-,-,TRBV5-1,TGCGCCAGCAGCCCTGGACTCCTGGCCTACGAGCAGTACTTC,CASSPGLLAYEQYF
TRBJ2-5,TRBD2,-,TRBV6-8,TGTGCCAGCAGTCCGGAGGTGGGGGGGTACAACCAAGAGACCCAGTACTTC,CASSPEVGGYNQETQYF